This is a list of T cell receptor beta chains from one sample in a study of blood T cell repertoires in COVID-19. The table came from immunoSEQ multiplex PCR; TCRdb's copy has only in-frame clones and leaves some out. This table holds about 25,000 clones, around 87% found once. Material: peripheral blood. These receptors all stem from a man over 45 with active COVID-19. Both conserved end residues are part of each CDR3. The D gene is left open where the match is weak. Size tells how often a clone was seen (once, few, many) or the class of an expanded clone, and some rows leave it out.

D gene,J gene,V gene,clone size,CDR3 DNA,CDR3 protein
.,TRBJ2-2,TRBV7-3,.,TGTGCCAGCAGCTTAACGGGCAGCAGAACCGGGGAGCTGTTTTTT,CASSLTGSRTGELFF
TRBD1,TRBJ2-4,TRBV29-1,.,TGCAGCGTTGCTCGGGACAGGGGGCCTGCAACAGGGGACATTCAGTACTTC,CSVARDRGPATGDIQYF
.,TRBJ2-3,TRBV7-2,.,TGTGCCAGCAGCTTCGGAGGGCCGGCAGATACGCAGTATTTT,CASSFGGPADTQYF
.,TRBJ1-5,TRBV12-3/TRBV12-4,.,TGTGCCAGCAGTTTCGGTGATGGGCCCCAGCATTTT,CASSFGDGPQHF
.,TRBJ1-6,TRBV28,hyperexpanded,TGTGCCAGCAGTTCAGAGGCAACCTGGAATTCACCCCTCCACTTT,CASSSEATWNSPLHF
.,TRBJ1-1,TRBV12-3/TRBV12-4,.,TGTGCCAGCAGTCTCCAACCGGGCACTGAAGCTTTCTTT,CASSLQPGTEAFF
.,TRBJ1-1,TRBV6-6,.,TGTGCCAGCAGTTTACTAGGCGACACTGAAGCTTTCTTT,CASSLLGDTEAFF
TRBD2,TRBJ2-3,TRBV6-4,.,TGTGCCAGCAGCCCTTCTAGCGGGGCTCCCACAGATACGCAGTATTTT,CASSPSSGAPTDTQYF
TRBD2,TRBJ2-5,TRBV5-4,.,TGTGCCAGCAGCCCGGGACTAGCGGGGGTGGAGACCCAGTACTTC,CASSPGLAGVETQYF
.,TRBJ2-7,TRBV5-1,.,TGCGCCAGCAGCTTGGGGCTGAGGGGGGGTTCCTACGAGCAGTACTTC,CASSLGLRGGSYEQYF
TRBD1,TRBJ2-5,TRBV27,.,TGTGCCAGCAGTTTAATGGGGACAGGGCAAGAGACCCAGTACTTC,CASSLMGTGQETQYF
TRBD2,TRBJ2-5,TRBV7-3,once,TGTGCCAGTTCGGGAGGGATCGTTGGAGAGACCCAGTACTTC,CASSGGIVGETQYF
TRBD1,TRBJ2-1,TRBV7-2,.,TGTGCCAGCAGCTTACCCCCAGACAGGGTTGACTACAATGAGCAGTTCTTC,CASSLPPDRVDYNEQFF
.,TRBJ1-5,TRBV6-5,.,TGTGCCAGCAGTTACACCCCAGGACAGCAGCCCCAGCATTTT,CASSYTPGQQPQHF